This T cell receptor beta chain is from a study of cytomegalovirus exposure and HLA in healthy donors. Whole-study results and caveats: In a later analysis, a missense DCLRE1C variant was linked to TCR beta V- and J-gene trimming.

On this clone: As yet, its antigen is unknown.

The CDR3 extends over 15 amino acids. The germline CDR1 and CDR2 sequences are MGHRA and YSYEKL. Trimming took 5 bases from V and 1 from J; bases not matched to a gene: 6. The donors were healthy bone marrow donors. There were likely unrecorded immune exposures, though donors were nominally healthy when sampled. This PCR relied on a set of 60 Vbeta primers and 13 Jbeta primers. TCRdb's table, derived via immunoSEQ multiplex PCR, lists solely in-frame clones and lacks some. The table records 120,000 to 150,000 clones, 79% of them present only once. Specimen: PBMCs. V usage is TRBV4-1 and J usage is TRBJ1-2, with 8 bases fitting TRBD1. This TCR was recovered from a woman aged 40-49 years in good health and CMV-seropositive. CDR3 residues: CASSTTGVFNYGYTF. CDR3 nucleotide sequence: TGCGCCAGCAGCACGACAGGGGTATTTAACTATGGCTACACCTTC.